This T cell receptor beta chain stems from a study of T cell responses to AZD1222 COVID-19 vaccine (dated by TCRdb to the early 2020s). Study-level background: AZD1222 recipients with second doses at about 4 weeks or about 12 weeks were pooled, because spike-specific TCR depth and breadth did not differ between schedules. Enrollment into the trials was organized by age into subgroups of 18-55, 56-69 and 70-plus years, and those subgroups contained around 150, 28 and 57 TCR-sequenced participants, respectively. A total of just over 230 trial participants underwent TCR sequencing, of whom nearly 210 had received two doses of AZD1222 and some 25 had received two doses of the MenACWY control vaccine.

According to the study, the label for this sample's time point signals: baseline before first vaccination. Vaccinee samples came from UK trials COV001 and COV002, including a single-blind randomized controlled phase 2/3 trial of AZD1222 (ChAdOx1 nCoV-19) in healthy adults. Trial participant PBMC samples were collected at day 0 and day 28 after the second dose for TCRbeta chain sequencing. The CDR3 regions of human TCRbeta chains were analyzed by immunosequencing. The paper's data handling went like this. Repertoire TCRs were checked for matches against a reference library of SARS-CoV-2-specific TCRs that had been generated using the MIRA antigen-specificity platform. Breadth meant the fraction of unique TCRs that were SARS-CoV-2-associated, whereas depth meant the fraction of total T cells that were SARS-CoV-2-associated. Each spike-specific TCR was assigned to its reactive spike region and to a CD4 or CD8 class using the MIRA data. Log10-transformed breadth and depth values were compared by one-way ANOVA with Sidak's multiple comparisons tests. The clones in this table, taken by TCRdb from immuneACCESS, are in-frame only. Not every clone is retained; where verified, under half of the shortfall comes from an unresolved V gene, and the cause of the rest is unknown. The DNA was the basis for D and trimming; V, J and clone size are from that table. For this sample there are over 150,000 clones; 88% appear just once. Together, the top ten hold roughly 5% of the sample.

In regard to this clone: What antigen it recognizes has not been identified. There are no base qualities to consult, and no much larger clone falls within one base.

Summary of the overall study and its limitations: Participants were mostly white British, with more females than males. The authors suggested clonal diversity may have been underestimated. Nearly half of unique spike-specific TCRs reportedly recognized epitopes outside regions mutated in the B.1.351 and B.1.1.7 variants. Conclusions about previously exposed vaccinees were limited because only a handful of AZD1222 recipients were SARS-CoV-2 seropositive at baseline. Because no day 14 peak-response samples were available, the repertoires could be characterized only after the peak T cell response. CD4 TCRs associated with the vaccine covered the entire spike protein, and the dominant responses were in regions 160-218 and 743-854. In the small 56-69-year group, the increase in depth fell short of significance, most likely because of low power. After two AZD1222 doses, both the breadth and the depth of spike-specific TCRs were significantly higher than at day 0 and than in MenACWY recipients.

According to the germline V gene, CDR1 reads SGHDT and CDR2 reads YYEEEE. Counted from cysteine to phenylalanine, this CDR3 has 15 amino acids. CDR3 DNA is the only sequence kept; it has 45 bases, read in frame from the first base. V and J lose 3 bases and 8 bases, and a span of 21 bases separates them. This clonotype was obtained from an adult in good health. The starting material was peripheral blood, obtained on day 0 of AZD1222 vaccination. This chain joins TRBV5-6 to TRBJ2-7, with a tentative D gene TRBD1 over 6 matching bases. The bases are TGTGCCAGCAGCTCCGTGGGCACAGGGCTTATCCAGCAGTACTTC. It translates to CASSSVGTGLIQQYF.